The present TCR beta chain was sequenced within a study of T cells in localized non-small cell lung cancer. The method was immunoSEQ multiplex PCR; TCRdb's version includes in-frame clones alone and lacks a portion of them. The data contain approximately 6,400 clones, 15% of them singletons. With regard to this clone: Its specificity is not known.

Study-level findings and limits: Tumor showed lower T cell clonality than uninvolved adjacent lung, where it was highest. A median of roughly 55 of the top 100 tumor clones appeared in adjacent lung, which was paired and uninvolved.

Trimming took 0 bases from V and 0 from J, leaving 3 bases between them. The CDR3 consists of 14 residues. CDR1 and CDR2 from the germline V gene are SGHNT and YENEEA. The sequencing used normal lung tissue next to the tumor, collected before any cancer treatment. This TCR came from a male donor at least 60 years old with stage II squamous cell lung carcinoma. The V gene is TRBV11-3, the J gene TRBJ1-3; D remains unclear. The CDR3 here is CASSLDSSGNTIYF. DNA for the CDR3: TGTGCCAGCAGCTTAGACTCCTCTGGAAACACCATATATTTT.